Listed below are T cell receptor beta chains from one sample, sequenced in a study of CD8 T cells in ankylosing spondylitis. TCRdb reprocessed the 5' RACE reads via MiXCR and lists one record per CDR3 protein. Among about 130,000 distinct CDR3 sequences, more than 5.5% were seen once, and the ten largest hold 9.5% to 15%. The sequencing input was blood, either unsorted or a sorted T cell fraction (not recorded which). The receptors originated from a female donor with ankylosing spondylitis or in good health (not recorded which). The CDR3 runs from the conserved cysteine through the conserved F or W. The order of the fields is D gene, CDR3 length, clone size, V gene, J gene, CDR3 DNA, CDR3 protein. A D gene is named only where the DNA matches it firmly. Expanded clones are given a class, and other clones once, few, many or no size at all.

D: NA
length: 17
size: few
V: TRBV3-1
J: TRBJ2-1
DNA: TGTGCCTCCAGCCAACATATCGGGTGGGACTCCTACAATGAGCAGTTCTTC
CDR3: CASSQHIGWDSYNEQFF

D: NA
length: 13
size: many
V: TRBV10-3
J: TRBJ1-1
DNA: TGTGCCAGTACCGGGTCTGAGGACACTGAAGCTTTCTTT
CDR3: CASTGSEDTEAFF

D: NA
length: 15
size: NA
V: TRBV20-1
J: TRBJ1-1
DNA: TGCAGTGCTAGAGCCCACCTTTCAGGGCGCACTGAAGCTTTCTTT
CDR3: CSARAHLSGRTEAFF

D: NA
length: 13
size: many
V: TRBV11-2
J: TRBJ2-7
DNA: TGTGCCAGCAGCGCCATCCGAGCTTACGAGCAGTACTTC
CDR3: CASSAIRAYEQYF

D: NA
length: 13
size: many
V: TRBV12-3/TRBV12-4
J: TRBJ1-2
DNA: TGTGCCAGCAGTTGGGTCAGCCTTTATGGCTACACCTTC
CDR3: CASSWVSLYGYTF

D: NA
length: 13
size: few
V: TRBV25-1
J: TRBJ2-7
DNA: TGTGCCAGTTCCAGGGGTTTGGACTACGAGCAGTACTTC
CDR3: CASSRGLDYEQYF

D: TRBD1
length: 16
size: many
V: TRBV4-1
J: TRBJ1-5
DNA: TGCGCCAGCAGCCAAACCGGACAGGGGGGATATCAGCCCCAGCATTTT
CDR3: CASSQTGQGGYQPQHF

D: NA
length: 11
size: few
V: TRBV30
J: TRBJ2-7
DNA: TGTGCCTGGAGGTGGAGGAACGAGCAGTACTTC
CDR3: CAWRWRNEQYF

D: NA
length: 16
size: many
V: TRBV7-9
J: TRBJ2-7
DNA: TGTGCCAGCAGCTCAGGACCGGGCAGGCCCTCCTACGAGCAGTACTTC
CDR3: CASSSGPGRPSYEQYF

D: NA
length: 15
size: many
V: TRBV29-1
J: TRBJ1-1
DNA: TGCAGCGTTGAAGGGGGCCGAGGAGTGAACACTGAAGCTTTCTTT
CDR3: CSVEGGRGVNTEAFF

D: NA
length: 13
size: NA
V: TRBV30
J: TRBJ2-2
DNA: TGTGCCTGGACCCAGGAGATCACCGGGGAGCTGTTTTTT
CDR3: CAWTQEITGELFF

D: TRBD1
length: 14
size: many
V: TRBV5-1
J: TRBJ2-3
DNA: TGCGCCAGCAGCCTGGACAGGCCCCCAGATACGCAGTATTTT
CDR3: CASSLDRPPDTQYF

D: NA
length: 15
size: many
V: TRBV2
J: TRBJ2-5
DNA: TGTGCCAGCACTAGGGACTCCGGGGGCCAAGAGACCCAGTACTTC
CDR3: CASTRDSGGQETQYF

D: TRBD1
length: 14
size: many
V: TRBV6-1
J: TRBJ2-7
DNA: TGTGCCAGCAGTGCCTCCGGGACAGGGCACGAGCAGTACTTC
CDR3: CASSASGTGHEQYF

D: TRBD1
length: 12
size: many
V: TRBV20-1
J: TRBJ1-2
DNA: TGCAGTGCTAGAGCCAGGACAGGGGTATTCACCTTC
CDR3: CSARARTGVFTF

D: NA
length: 14
size: NA
V: TRBV3-1
J: TRBJ1-5
DNA: TGTGCCAGCAGGGACGTGTCAGGAGGTGGGCCCCAGCATTTT
CDR3: CASRDVSGGGPQHF

D: TRBD2
length: 14
size: few
V: TRBV28
J: TRBJ2-3
DNA: TGTGCCAGCAGCGGGGGGGGGCGCACAGATACGCAGTATTTT
CDR3: CASSGGGRTDTQYF

D: NA
length: 14
size: many
V: TRBV7-9
J: TRBJ1-1
DNA: TGTGCCAGCAGCTGGGGCGGGGAGGCAACTGAAGCTTTCTTT
CDR3: CASSWGGEATEAFF

D: NA
length: 14
size: few
V: TRBV20-1
J: TRBJ1-4
DNA: TGCAGTGCTAGGGGGCCAGGGATCGGTGAAAAACTGTTTTTT
CDR3: CSARGPGIGEKLFF

D: NA
length: 15
size: many
V: TRBV7-9
J: TRBJ1-6
DNA: TGTGCCAGCAGCTTAGGGACATCCTATAATTCACCCCTCCACTTT
CDR3: CASSLGTSYNSPLHF

D: TRBD1
length: 15
size: many
V: TRBV12-3/TRBV12-4
J: TRBJ1-6
DNA: TGTGCCAGCAGTCCTACAGGGGAGCCCAATTCACCCCTCCACTTT
CDR3: CASSPTGEPNSPLHF

D: NA
length: 15
size: NA
V: TRBV6-2/TRBV6-3
J: TRBJ2-7
DNA: TGTGCCAGCAGTTACTCGGGGGTCTCTACTTACGAGCAGTACTTC
CDR3: CASSYSGVSTYEQYF

D: TRBD2
length: 15
size: many
V: TRBV9
J: TRBJ2-2
DNA: TGTGCCAGCAGCGCGGGACTAGCGAACACCGGGGAGCTGTTTTTT
CDR3: CASSAGLANTGELFF

D: TRBD2
length: 13
size: many
V: TRBV10-3
J: TRBJ2-7
DNA: TGTGCCATCAGTGTGGGGGGGAATTACGAGCAGTACTTC
CDR3: CAISVGGNYEQYF

D: NA
length: 13
size: many
V: TRBV29-1
J: TRBJ1-2
DNA: TGCAGCGGTTCCGGGAGAATGGGTAATGGCTACACCTTC
CDR3: CSGSGRMGNGYTF

D: NA
length: 14
size: many
V: TRBV5-5
J: TRBJ2-1
DNA: TGTGCCAGCAGCTTGTCTCTGGGCTCTGGTGAGCAGTTCTTC
CDR3: CASSLSLGSGEQFF

D: NA
length: 14
size: NA
V: TRBV5-1
J: TRBJ1-4
DNA: TGCGCCAGCAGCTTGGGACAGGTTCAGGAAAAACTGTTTTTT
CDR3: CASSLGQVQEKLFF

D: NA
length: 16
size: many
V: TRBV5-1
J: TRBJ2-1
DNA: TGCGCCAGCAGCTTGGGAGAGGAGGGTTTACCATTTGAGCAGTTCTTC
CDR3: CASSLGEEGLPFEQFF

D: NA
length: 15
size: many
V: TRBV5-1
J: TRBJ2-6
DNA: TGCGCCAGCAGCTTCGATCCGGGGGTTTCCAACGTCCTGACTTTC
CDR3: CASSFDPGVSNVLTF

D: NA
length: 14
size: many
V: TRBV29-1
J: TRBJ1-1
DNA: TGCCCCCAGAGTCGCGTCAAAAAGGACACTGAAGCTTTCTTT
CDR3: CPQSRVKKDTEAFF

D: NA
length: 14
size: many
V: TRBV11-2
J: TRBJ1-2
DNA: TGTGCCAGCAGCTTAGGGAGTTTTAACTATGGCTACACCTTC
CDR3: CASSLGSFNYGYTF

D: NA
length: 15
size: many
V: TRBV20-1
J: TRBJ1-5
DNA: TGCAGTGCTATTCAGGGGCCTATAAGCAATCAGCCCCAGCATTTT
CDR3: CSAIQGPISNQPQHF

D: NA
length: 14
size: many
V: TRBV3-1
J: TRBJ2-7
DNA: TGTGCCAGCAGCCAAAGAGGGGTAGGGGTTGAGCAGTACTTC
CDR3: CASSQRGVGVEQYF

D: TRBD1
length: 13
size: many
V: TRBV15
J: TRBJ1-5
DNA: TGTGCCACCAGCCCAGATATCGACAGGGCACTGCATTTT
CDR3: CATSPDIDRALHF

D: NA
length: 13
size: many
V: TRBV28
J: TRBJ2-7
DNA: TGTGCCAGCAGGGGGGGACCCAGATACGAGCAGTACTTC
CDR3: CASRGGPRYEQYF

D: NA
length: 15
size: many
V: TRBV10-3
J: TRBJ1-3
DNA: TGTGCCATCAGTGGACAGTCCCTCTCTGGAAACACCATATATTTT
CDR3: CAISGQSLSGNTIYF

D: NA
length: 16
size: few
V: TRBV20-1
J: TRBJ1-1
DNA: TGCAGTGCTAGGAAGGACGTAGGGGCCATGAACACTGAAGCTTTCTTT
CDR3: CSARKDVGAMNTEAFF